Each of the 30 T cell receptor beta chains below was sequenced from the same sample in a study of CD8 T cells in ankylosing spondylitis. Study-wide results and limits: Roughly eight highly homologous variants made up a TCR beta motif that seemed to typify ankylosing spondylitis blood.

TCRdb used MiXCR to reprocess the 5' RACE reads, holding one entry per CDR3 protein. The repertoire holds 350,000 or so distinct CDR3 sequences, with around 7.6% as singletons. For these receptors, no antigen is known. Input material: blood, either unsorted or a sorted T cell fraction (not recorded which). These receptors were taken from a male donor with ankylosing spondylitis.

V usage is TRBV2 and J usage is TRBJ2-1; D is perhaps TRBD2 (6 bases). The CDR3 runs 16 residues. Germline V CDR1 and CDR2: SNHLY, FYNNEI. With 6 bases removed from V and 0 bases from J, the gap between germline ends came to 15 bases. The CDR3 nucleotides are TGTGCCAGCAGCAAACTAGCAGCCAGCTCCTACAATGAGCAGTTCTTC. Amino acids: CASSKLAASSYNEQFF.

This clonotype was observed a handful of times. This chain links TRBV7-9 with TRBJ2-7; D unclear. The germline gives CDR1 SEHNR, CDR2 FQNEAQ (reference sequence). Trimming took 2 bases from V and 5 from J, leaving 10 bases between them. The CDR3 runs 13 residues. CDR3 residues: CASSLILKHEQYF. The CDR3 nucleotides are TGTGCCAGCAGCTTAATCCTAAAGCACGAGCAGTACTTC.

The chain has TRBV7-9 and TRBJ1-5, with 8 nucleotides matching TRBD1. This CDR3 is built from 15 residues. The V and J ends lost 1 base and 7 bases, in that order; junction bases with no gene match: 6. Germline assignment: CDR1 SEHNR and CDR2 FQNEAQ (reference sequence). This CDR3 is CASSLGATGEQPQHF. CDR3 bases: TGTGCCAGCAGCTTAGGTGCGACAGGGGAGCAGCCCCAGCATTTT.

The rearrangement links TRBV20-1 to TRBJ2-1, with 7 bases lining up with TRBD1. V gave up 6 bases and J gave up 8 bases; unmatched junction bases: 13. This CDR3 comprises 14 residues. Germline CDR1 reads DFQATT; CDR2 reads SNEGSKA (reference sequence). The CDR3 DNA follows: TGCAGTGCCCCCCTGGGACAGCCGAGTGATGAGCAGTTCTTC. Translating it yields CSAPLGQPSDEQFF.

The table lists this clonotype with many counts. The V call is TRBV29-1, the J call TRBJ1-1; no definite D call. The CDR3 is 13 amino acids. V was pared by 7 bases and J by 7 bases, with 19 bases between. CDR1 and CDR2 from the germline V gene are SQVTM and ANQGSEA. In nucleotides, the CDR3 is TGCAGCGCCGAGCGGGCAAAACTTGGTGAAGCTTTCTTT. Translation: CSAERAKLGEAFF.

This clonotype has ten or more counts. The CDR3 DNA follows: TGTGCCAGCAGTTACATGGGACGGGGGTCAGATACGCAGTATTTT. Translated: CASSYMGRGSDTQYF. The gene calls are TRBV6-2 or TRBV6-3 and TRBJ2-3; maybe TRBD2 (6 bases). This CDR3 has 15 amino acids. CDR1 is MNHEY, CDR2 SVGEGT, per germline. V lost 2 bases and J lost 4, with 13 bases in between.

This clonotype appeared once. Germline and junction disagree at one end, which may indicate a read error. In DNA, the CDR3 is TGTGCCACCAGACTAGGTGAATCTGGAAACAGCATATATTTT. This gives the protein CATRLGESGNSIYF. The chain combines TRBV15 with TRBJ1-3; D is unresolved. Germline assignment: CDR1 LNHNV and CDR2 YYDKDF (reference sequence). There are 14 residues in the CDR3.

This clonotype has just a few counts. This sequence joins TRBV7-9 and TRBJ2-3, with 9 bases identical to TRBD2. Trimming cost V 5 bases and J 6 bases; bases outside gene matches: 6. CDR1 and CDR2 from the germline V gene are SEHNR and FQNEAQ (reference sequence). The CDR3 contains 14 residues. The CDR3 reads CASSRTSAGDTQYF. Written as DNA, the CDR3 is TGTGCCAGCAGCAGGACTAGCGCGGGCGATACGCAGTATTTT.

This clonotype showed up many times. The CDR3 DNA sequence: TGTGCCAGCAGCTTATATGAGACTAATGAGCAGTTCTTC. This gives the protein CASSLYETNEQFF. The chain is built from TRBV7-2 and TRBJ2-1; D uncertain. Germline CDR1 is SGHTA and CDR2 is FQGNSA. V dropped 2 bases and J dropped 7 bases, with 9 bases sitting between them. This CDR3 contains 13 residues.

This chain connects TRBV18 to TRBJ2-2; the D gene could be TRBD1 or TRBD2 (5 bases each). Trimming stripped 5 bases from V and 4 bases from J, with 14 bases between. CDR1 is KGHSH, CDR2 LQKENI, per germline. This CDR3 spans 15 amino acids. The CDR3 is CASSAGTGGTGELFF. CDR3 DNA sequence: TGTGCCAGCTCAGCCGGGACCGGTGGCACCGGGGAGCTGTTTTTT.

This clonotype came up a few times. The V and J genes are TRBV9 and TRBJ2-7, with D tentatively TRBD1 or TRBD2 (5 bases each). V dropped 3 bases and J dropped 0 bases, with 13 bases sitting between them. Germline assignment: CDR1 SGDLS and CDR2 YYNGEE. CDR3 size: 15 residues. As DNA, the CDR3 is TGTGCCAGCAGCGCTGGGACGGTGGTCTCCTACGAGCAGTACTTC. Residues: CASSAGTVVSYEQYF.

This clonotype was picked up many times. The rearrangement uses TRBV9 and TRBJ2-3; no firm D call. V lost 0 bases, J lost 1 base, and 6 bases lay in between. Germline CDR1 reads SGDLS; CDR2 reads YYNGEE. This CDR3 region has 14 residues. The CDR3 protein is CASSVGVGTDTQYF. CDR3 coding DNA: TGTGCCAGCAGCGTAGGGGTCGGCACAGATACGCAGTATTTT.

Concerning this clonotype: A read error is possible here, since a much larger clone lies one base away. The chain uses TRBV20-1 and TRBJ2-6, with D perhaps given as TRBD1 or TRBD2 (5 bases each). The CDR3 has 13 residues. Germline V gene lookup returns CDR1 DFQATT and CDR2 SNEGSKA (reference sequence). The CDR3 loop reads CSARVAGAKVLTF. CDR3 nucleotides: TGCAGTGCTAGAGTAGCCGGGGCCAAAGTCCTGACTTTC.

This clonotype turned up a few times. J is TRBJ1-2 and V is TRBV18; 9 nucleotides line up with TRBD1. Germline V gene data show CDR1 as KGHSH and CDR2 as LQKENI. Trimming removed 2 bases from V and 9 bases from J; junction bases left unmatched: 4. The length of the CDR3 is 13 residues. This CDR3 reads CASSPGTGQSYTF. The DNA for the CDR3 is TGTGCCAGCTCACCAGGGACAGGGCAAAGCTACACCTTC.

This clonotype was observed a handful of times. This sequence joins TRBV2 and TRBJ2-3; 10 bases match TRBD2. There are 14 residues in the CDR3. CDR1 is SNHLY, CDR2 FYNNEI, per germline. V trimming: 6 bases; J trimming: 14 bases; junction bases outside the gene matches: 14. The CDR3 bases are TGTGCCAGCAGCTTAATCACCCAGCGGGAGGGCCTGTATTTT. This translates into CASSLITQREGLYF.

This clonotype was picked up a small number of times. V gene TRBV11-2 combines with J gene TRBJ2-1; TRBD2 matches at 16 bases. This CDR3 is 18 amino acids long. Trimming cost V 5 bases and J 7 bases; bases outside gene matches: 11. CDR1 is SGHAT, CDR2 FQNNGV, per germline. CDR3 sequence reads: CASSRGLAGGRFGNEQFF. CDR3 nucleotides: TGTGCCAGCAGCCGGGGACTAGCGGGAGGGCGCTTCGGGAATGAGCAGTTCTTC.

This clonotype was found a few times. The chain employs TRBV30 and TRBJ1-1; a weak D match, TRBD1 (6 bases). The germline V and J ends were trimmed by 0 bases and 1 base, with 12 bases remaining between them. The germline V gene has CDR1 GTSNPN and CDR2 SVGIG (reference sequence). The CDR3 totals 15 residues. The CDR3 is CAWSVLRGRNTEAFF. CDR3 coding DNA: TGTGCCTGGAGTGTACTCAGGGGAAGGAACACTGAAGCTTTCTTT.

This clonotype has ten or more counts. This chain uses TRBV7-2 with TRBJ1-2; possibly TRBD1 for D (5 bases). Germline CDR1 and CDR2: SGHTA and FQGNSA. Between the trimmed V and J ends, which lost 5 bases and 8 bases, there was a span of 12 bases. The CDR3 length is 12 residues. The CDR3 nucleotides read TGTGCCAGCAGCCTCTACTCAGGGGGCTACACCTTC. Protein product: CASSLYSGGYTF.

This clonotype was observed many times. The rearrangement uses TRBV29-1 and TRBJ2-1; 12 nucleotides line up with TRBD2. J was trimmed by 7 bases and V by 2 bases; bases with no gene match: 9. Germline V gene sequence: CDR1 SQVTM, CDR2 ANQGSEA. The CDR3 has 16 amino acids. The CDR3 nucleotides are TGCAGCGTTGAACTGTTGGCTAGCGGGAGGGTAAATGAGCAGTTCTTC. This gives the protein CSVELLASGRVNEQFF.

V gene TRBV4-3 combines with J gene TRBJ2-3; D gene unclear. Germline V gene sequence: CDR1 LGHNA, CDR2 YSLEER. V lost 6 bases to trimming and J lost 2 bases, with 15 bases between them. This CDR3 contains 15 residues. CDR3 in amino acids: CASSLGHYNTDTQYF. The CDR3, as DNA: TGCGCCAGCAGTCTCGGCCACTATAACACAGATACGCAGTATTTT.

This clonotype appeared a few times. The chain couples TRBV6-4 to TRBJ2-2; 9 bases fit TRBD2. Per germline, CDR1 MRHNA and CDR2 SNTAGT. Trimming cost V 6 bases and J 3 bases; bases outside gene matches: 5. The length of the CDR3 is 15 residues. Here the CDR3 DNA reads TGTGCCAGCAGCCCCGGGACTAGCTACACCGGGGAGCTGTTTTTT. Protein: CASSPGTSYTGELFF.

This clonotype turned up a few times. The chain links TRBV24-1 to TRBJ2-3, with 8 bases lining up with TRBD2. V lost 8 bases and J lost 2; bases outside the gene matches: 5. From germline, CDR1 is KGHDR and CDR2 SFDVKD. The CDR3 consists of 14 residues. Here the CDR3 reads CATTASGLTDTQYF. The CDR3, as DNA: TGTGCCACCACCGCTAGCGGGCTCACAGATACGCAGTATTTT.

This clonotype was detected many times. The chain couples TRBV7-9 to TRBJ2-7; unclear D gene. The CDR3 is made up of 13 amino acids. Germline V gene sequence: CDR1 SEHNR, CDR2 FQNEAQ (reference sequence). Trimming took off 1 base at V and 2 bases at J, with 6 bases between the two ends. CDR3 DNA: TGTGCCAGCAGCTTAGGCAGTACCTACGAGCAGTACTTC. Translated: CASSLGSTYEQYF.

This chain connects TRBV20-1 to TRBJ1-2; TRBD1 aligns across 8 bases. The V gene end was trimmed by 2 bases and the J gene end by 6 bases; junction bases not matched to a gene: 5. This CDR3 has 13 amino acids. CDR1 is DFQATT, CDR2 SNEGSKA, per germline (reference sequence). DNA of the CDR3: TGCAGTGCTAGAACCACGACAGGGGATGGCTACACCTTC. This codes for CSARTTTGDGYTF.

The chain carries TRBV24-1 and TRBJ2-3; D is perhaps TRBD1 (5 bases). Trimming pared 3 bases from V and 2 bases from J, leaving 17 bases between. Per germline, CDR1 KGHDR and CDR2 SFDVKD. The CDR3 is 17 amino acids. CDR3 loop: CATSDRTGSQYTDTQYF. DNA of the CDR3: TGTGCCACCAGTGATCGAACAGGATCTCAGTACACAGATACGCAGTATTTT.

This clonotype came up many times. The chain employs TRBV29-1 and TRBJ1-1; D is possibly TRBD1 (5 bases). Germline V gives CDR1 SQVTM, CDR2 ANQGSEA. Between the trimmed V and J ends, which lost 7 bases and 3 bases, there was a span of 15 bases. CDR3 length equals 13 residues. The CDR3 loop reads CSALGQGYTEAFF. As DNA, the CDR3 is TGCAGCGCGCTTGGGCAGGGCTACACTGAAGCTTTCTTT. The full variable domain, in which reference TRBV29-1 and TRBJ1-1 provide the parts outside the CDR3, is SAVISQKPSRDICQRGTSLTIQCQVDSQVTMMFWYRQQPGQSLTLIATANQGSEATYESGFVIDKFPISRPNLTFSTLTVSNMSPEDSSIYLCSALGQGYTEAFFGQGTRLTVV.

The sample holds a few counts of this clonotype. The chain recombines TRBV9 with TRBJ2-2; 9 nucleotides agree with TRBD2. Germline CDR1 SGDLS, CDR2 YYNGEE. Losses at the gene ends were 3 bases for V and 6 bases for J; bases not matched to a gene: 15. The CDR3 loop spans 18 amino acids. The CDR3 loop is CASSASFGVQREAGELFF. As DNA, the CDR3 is TGTGCCAGCAGCGCGAGCTTTGGGGTCCAGCGGGAGGCCGGGGAGCTGTTTTTT.

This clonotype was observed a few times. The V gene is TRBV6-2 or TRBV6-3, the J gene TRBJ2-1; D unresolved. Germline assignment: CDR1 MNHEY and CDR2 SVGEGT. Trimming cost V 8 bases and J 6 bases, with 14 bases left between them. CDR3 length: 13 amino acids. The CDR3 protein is CASRNWVGNEQFF. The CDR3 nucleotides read TGTGCCAGCCGCAATTGGGTCGGCAATGAGCAGTTCTTC.

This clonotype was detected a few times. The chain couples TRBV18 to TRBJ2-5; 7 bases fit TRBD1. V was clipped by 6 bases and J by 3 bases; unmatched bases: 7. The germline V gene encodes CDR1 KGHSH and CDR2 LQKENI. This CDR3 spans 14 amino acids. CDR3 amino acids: CASSRQGTEETQYF. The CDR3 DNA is TGTGCCAGCTCTCGACAAGGGACAGAAGAGACCCAGTACTTC.

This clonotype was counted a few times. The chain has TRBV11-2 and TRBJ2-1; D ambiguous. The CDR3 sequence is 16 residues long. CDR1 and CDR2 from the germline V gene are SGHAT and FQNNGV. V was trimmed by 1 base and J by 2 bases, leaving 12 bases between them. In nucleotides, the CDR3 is TGTGCCAGCAGCTTAGTCGTACAGACAACCTACAATGAGCAGTTCTTC. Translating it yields CASSLVVQTTYNEQFF.